Below are 14 T cell receptor beta chains sequenced from a single sample in a study of beta chain features in type 1 diabetes. The authors reverse transcribed all of the isolated RNA, so sequencing captured expressed TCRB transcripts. Data came from immunoSEQ multiplex PCR; TCRdb stores just in-frame clones and leaves some out. The table lists 680,000 or so clones, around 16% of them singletons, with approximately 0.093% in the top ten. Sequenced: naive CD4+ T cells from blood. These TCRs come from a young man in good health.

The chain combines TRBV4-2 with TRBJ1-5; a weak D match, TRBD1 (6 bases). This CDR3 contains 14 residues. Trimming took off 0 bases at V and 9 bases at J, with 12 bases between the two ends. Germline values: CDR1 LGHNA, CDR2 YNFKEQ. CDR3 amino acids: CASSQEQGIVPQHF. DNA for the CDR3: TGTGCCAGCAGCCAAGAGCAGGGGATTGTGCCCCAGCATTTT.

This clone has just a few counts. The CDR3 spells CASSYSAQGVYEQYF. DNA of the CDR3: TGTGCCAGCAGTTACTCGGCTCAGGGAGTCTACGAGCAGTACTTC. This sequence joins TRBV6-5 and TRBJ2-7; D is tentatively TRBD1 or TRBD2 (5 bases each). The CDR3 totals 15 residues. CDR1 MNHEY and CDR2 SVGAGI come from the germline V gene. Trimming removed 0 bases from V and 3 bases from J, with 12 bases in between.

The chain carries TRBV7-3 and TRBJ1-1; D gene unclear. Per germline, CDR1 SGHTA and CDR2 FQGTGA. V shed 1 base and J shed 4 bases, with 10 bases lying between them. This CDR3 spans 14 amino acids. The CDR3 DNA sequence: TGTGCCAGCAGCTTAAAGGGAGGACCCACTGAAGCTTTCTTT. Encoded protein: CASSLKGGPTEAFF.

The chain employs TRBV9 and TRBJ1-2, with D unresolved. The CDR3 contains 13 residues. V was pared by 0 bases and J by 5 bases, with 8 bases between. Germline values: CDR1 SGDLS, CDR2 YYNGEE. CDR3 loop: CASSVGGRYGYTF. The DNA for the CDR3 is TGTGCCAGCAGCGTAGGGGGAAGGTATGGCTACACCTTC.

This clone was observed a few times. This chain joins TRBV10-3 and TRBJ2-1; 16 bases align to TRBD2. Germline V gives CDR1 ENHRY, CDR2 SYGVKD. Unmatched junction bases numbered 8, after V lost 2 bases and J lost 7 bases. There are 18 residues in the CDR3. CDR3 bases: TGTGCCATCAGTGAGATTCCGGGACTAGCGGGGGGGCGTAATGAGCAGTTCTTC. It yields the protein CAISEIPGLAGGRNEQFF.

The rearrangement uses TRBV6-6 and TRBJ2-7, with D perhaps matching TRBD1 (5 bases). This CDR3 is built from 13 residues. V lost 4 bases to trimming and J lost 4 bases, with 11 bases between them. Germline CDR1 is MNHNY and CDR2 is SVGAGI (reference sequence). The CDR3 DNA is TGTGCCAGCAGTTTACCTCAGGGATACGAGCAGTACTTC. It encodes CASSLPQGYEQYF.

The chain uses TRBV9 and TRBJ1-1; 7 nucleotides line up with TRBD1. CDR1 and CDR2 (germline): SGDLS, YYNGEE. Losses at the gene ends were 0 bases for V and 3 bases for J; bases not matched to a gene: 14. This CDR3 region has 18 residues. The CDR3 region is CASSVDSQGGKVDTEAFF. The CDR3 region has the DNA TGTGCCAGCAGCGTAGATTCGCAGGGGGGTAAGGTGGACACTGAAGCTTTCTTT.

Concerning this clone itself: Other nucleotide sequences in the sample specify the same CDR3. The rearrangement links TRBV7-9 to TRBJ2-7; D uncertain. This CDR3 is built from 11 residues. The germline V gene has CDR1 SEHNR and CDR2 FQNEAQ (reference sequence). V shed 4 bases and J shed 2 bases, with 3 bases lying between them. CDR3 region: CASSSTYEQYF. The CDR3 DNA sequence: TGTGCCAGCAGCTCAACCTACGAGCAGTACTTC.

The chain couples TRBV6-5 to TRBJ1-1; no reliable D call. V lost 1 base, J lost 1 base, and 7 bases lay in between. The germline CDR1 and CDR2 sequences are MNHEY and SVGAGI. There are 14 residues in the CDR3. The CDR3 bases are TGTGCCAGCAGTTACTGGCTGGAGAACACTGAAGCTTTCTTT. It yields the protein CASSYWLENTEAFF.

This clone came up a few times. This chain links TRBV25-1 with TRBJ2-5, with 10 bases that match TRBD1. The germline CDR1 and CDR2 sequences are MGHDK and SYGVNS. With 7 bases clipped from V and 4 bases from J, the junction kept 3 bases outside the gene matches. The CDR3 is made up of 13 amino acids. This chain's CDR3 is CASTWTGGETQYF. The CDR3 DNA follows: TGTGCCAGCACCTGGACAGGGGGAGAGACCCAGTACTTC.

This rearrangement joins TRBV9 to TRBJ2-2; 9 bases fit TRBD1. CDR1 is SGDLS, CDR2 YYNGEE, per germline. The V gene end was trimmed by 4 bases and the J gene end by 0 bases; junction bases not matched to a gene: 4. This CDR3 is 16 amino acids long. This CDR3 is CASSSRTGANTGELFF. CDR3 nucleotides: TGTGCCAGCAGCTCGCGGACAGGGGCGAACACCGGGGAGCTGTTTTTT.

This rearrangement joins TRBV2 to TRBJ1-4, with TRBD1 matching 7 bases. V gave up 4 bases and J gave up 0 bases; unmatched junction bases: 2. There are 15 residues in the CDR3. Germline values: CDR1 SNHLY, CDR2 FYNNEI. This CDR3 is CASSVTGATNEKLFF. Written as DNA, the CDR3 is TGTGCCAGCAGTGTCACAGGGGCAACTAATGAAAAACTGTTTTTT. The full variable domain, rest sourced from reference TRBV2 and TRBJ1-4, is EPEVTQTPSHQVTQMGQEVILRCVPISNHLYFYWYRQILGQKVEFLVSFYNNEISEKSEIFDDQFSVERPDGSNFTLKIRSTKLEDSAMYFCASSVTGATNEKLFFGSGTQLSVL.

The chain's CDR3 is CASSLSRTNYEQYF. DNA for the CDR3: TGTGCCAGCAGTTTATCACGGACTAACTACGAGCAGTACTTC. The rearrangement uses TRBV27 and TRBJ2-7, with D perhaps TRBD2 (6 bases). Between the trimmed V and J ends, which lost 0 bases and 3 bases, there was a span of 9 bases. CDR1 MNHEY and CDR2 SMNVEV come from the germline V gene (reference sequence). The CDR3 has 14 residues.

V is TRBV2 and J is TRBJ2-5, with 11 bases that match TRBD2. Germline V gives CDR1 SNHLY, CDR2 FYNNEI. The CDR3 contains 14 residues. Unmatched junction bases numbered 6, after V lost 5 bases and J lost 7 bases. CDR3: CASSQTSGEGTQYF. As DNA, the CDR3 is TGTGCCAGCAGTCAGACTAGCGGGGAGGGGACCCAGTACTTC. Looking up the rest from reference TRBV2 and TRBJ2-5 gives the full variable domain: EPEVTQTPSHQVTQMGQEVILRCVPISNHLYFYWYRQILGQKVEFLVSFYNNEISEKSEIFDDQFSVERPDGSNFTLKIRSTKLEDSAMYFCASSQTSGEGTQYFGPGTRLLVL.